The source of this T cell receptor beta chain is a study of control samples from healthy donors and cancer patients (dated by TCRdb to 2020 to 2021). Trimming takes 1 base from V and 2 bases from J, and the germline ends sit 12 bases apart. The germline V gene (reference sequence) specifies LGHDT as CDR1 and YNNKEL as CDR2. The CDR3 contains 15 residues, cysteine and phenylalanine counted. The CDR3 DNA has 45 bases and is translated from base 1. Preparation of the library involved the immunoSEQ multiplex PCR assay. TCRdb provides this immuneACCESS table in a form limited to in-frame rearrangements. Some clones are lacking; in checked studies, under half of them reflect an unresolved V gene, and why the rest are absent is not known. The table for this sample lists approximately 70,000 clones; 80% to 90% of them were counted only once. Around 2.3% of the sample belongs to the ten largest clones. On this clone itself: Its binding antigen is unknown. No much larger clonotype is one base removed from it; base qualities were not supplied.

The sample consisted of PBMCs. The chain is made from TRBV3-1 (or the pseudogene TRBV3-2) and TRBJ2-7; the D segment cannot be called with confidence. The receptor was derived from a woman aged 45-59 years with head and neck cancer. The sequenced DNA: TGTGCCAGCAGCCAAGTAATGGGGTCGCCCTACGAGCAGTACTTC. Its protein reads: CASSQVMGSPYEQYF.